The 30 T cell receptor beta chains below all came from one sample that was sequenced in a study of shared T cell receptors in the human thymus. Libraries were prepared by immunoSEQ multiplex PCR; TCRdb keeps only in-frame clonotypes and omits some of them. The sample records 720,000 or so clones, over 75% being singletons. These records were also assigned to another study, of human thymus T cells.

Sequencing used thymocytes. These receptors all come from a girl under three years old with a congenital heart defect.

There are a few counts of this clone. This chain links TRBV6-6 with TRBJ1-3, with 10 positions matching TRBD1. The CDR3 length is 16 residues. Trimming removed 5 bases from V and 4 bases from J; junction bases left unmatched: 8. Looked up from germline, CDR1 is MNHNY and CDR2 is SVGAGI (reference sequence). CDR3 residues: CASSNPGQGKGNTIYF. The CDR3 DNA reads TGTGCCAGCAGTAATCCGGGACAGGGGAAAGGAAACACCATATATTTT.

This sequence joins TRBV5-1 and TRBJ2-3; 13 positions agree with TRBD2. CDR1 is SGHRS, CDR2 YFSETQ, per germline. This CDR3 is built from 17 residues. V lost 0 bases to trimming and J lost 6 bases; unmatched junction nucleotides: 7. CDR3 sequence: CASSLGLAGGLWDTQYF. The DNA of the CDR3 is TGCGCCAGCAGCTTGGGACTAGCGGGGGGCTTGTGGGATACGCAGTATTTT. Full variable domain (missing parts from reference TRBV5-1 and TRBJ2-3): KAGVTQTPRYLIKTRGQQVTLSCSPISGHRSVSWYQQTPGQGLQFLFEYFSETQRNKGNFPGRFSGRQFSNSRSEMNVSTLELGDSALYLCASSLGLAGGLWDTQYFGPGTRLTVL.

The genes are TRBV10-1 and TRBJ2-7; weak D call: TRBD1 (6 bases). V gave up 3 bases and J gave up 2 bases, with 11 bases separating them. Germline V gene sequence: CDR1 WNHNN, CDR2 SYGVQD (reference sequence). The CDR3 has 14 amino acids. The CDR3 region is CASSDAGEPYEQYF. CDR3 in DNA: TGCGCCAGCAGTGACGCAGGGGAGCCCTACGAGCAGTACTTC.

This chain uses TRBV4-1 with TRBJ2-7, with a possible D match to TRBD2 (7 bases). Trimming shortened V by 0 bases and J by 6 bases, and 12 bases separated the two germline ends. This CDR3 comprises 14 residues. CDR1 is MGHRA, CDR2 YSYEKL, per germline. The CDR3 bases are TGCGCCAGCAGCCAAGATATCGGGGGGCGCGAGCAGTACTTC. This sequence encodes CASSQDIGGREQYF.

The chain combines TRBV19 with TRBJ2-5; D is perhaps TRBD2 (5 bases). With 5 bases removed from V and 4 bases from J, the gap between germline ends came to 17 bases. The CDR3 loop spans 15 amino acids. CDR1 is LNHDA and CDR2 is SQIVND in the germline V gene (reference sequence). The CDR3 DNA reads TGTGCCAGTAGTCGCGGGCCGATAAAATCAGAGACCCAGTACTTC. Its protein product is CASSRGPIKSETQYF. Filled out from reference TRBV19 and TRBJ2-5, the complete variable domain reads DGGITQSPKYLFRKEGQNVTLSCEQNLNHDAMYWYRQDPGQGLRLIYYSQIVNDFQKGDIAEGYSVSREKKESFPLTVTSAQKNPTAFYLCASSRGPIKSETQYFGPGTRLLVL.

The chain links TRBV11-2 to TRBJ1-5, with 9 bases aligning to TRBD1. Per the germline V gene, CDR1 is SGHAT and CDR2 is FQNNGV. This CDR3 has 14 amino acids. Unmatched junction bases numbered 4, after V lost 5 bases and J lost 5 bases. The CDR3 DNA reads as TGTGCCAGCAGCAAGACAGGGGGGGATCAGCCCCAGCATTTT. Encoded protein: CASSKTGGDQPQHF.

J is TRBJ1-2 and V is TRBV19; TRBD1 might be the D (5 bases). There are 13 residues in the CDR3. Germline V gene lookup returns CDR1 LNHDA and CDR2 SQIVND (reference sequence). V lost 3 bases, J lost 8 bases, and 13 bases lay in between. The CDR3 DNA is TGTGCCAGTAGTATGGTAAAGCACAGGGGCTACACCTTC. Its translation is CASSMVKHRGYTF.

The chain has TRBV6-1 and TRBJ1-2; TRBD1 aligns across 10 bases. Germline assignment: CDR1 MNHNS and CDR2 SASEGT. The V segment lost 6 bases and the J segment 7 bases; nucleotides outside the gene matches: 5. This CDR3 is built from 13 residues. CDR3 loop: CASRDRDRGGYTF. CDR3 DNA: TGTGCCAGCAGGGACCGGGACAGGGGTGGCTACACCTTC.

The chain carries TRBV14 and TRBJ1-4; 7 bases map to TRBD1. The CDR3 consists of 16 residues. V lost 3 bases to trimming and J lost 5 bases; unmatched junction nucleotides: 9. Germline V gene data show CDR1 as SGHDN and CDR2 as FVKESK. The CDR3 sequence is CASSHFRGRRNEKLFF. DNA of the CDR3: TGTGCCAGCAGCCACTTCAGGGGGAGAAGAAATGAAAAACTGTTTTTT.

This clone has a single count. This sequence joins TRBV9 and TRBJ1-2, with a weak D call TRBD1 (6 bases). V was cut by 3 bases and J by 13 bases, with 22 bases left in between. This CDR3 is 14 amino acids long. The germline V gene has CDR1 SGDLS and CDR2 YYNGEE. CDR3 sequence: CASSALSDRRGGTF. DNA of the CDR3: TGTGCCAGCAGCGCCTTGAGCGACCGGAGAGGGGGCACCTTC.

The chain uses TRBV18 and TRBJ2-3; the match to TRBD2 covers 11 bases. V dropped 3 bases and J dropped 2; count of bases not matched to a gene: 4. The germline CDR1 and CDR2 sequences are KGHSH and LQKENI. This CDR3 region has 16 residues. The CDR3 DNA sequence: TGTGCCAGCTCACCGCTAGCGGGGGGTTCCACAGATACGCAGTATTTT. Residues: CASSPLAGGSTDTQYF.

This rearrangement joins TRBV6-5 to TRBJ2-2, with 9 positions matching TRBD1. V shed 6 bases, J shed 4 bases, and the junction held 6 bases outside the gene matches. The CDR3 is 15 residues long. Germline values: CDR1 MNHEY, CDR2 SVGAGI. The chain's CDR3 is CASRNRGPGTGELFF. The CDR3, as DNA: TGTGCCAGCAGAAACAGGGGGCCTGGCACCGGGGAGCTGTTTTTT.

This chain uses TRBV4-2 with TRBJ1-5, with 7 bases identical to TRBD1. The CDR3 length is 15 residues. Per the germline V gene, CDR1 is LGHNA and CDR2 is YNFKEQ. V trimming: 5 bases; J trimming: 5 bases; junction bases outside the gene matches: 9. CDR3 nucleotide sequence: TGTGCCAGCAGCTATTCGGGACAGCCTGATCAGCCCCAGCATTTT. As protein: CASSYSGQPDQPQHF.

This clone occurred a few times. This chain connects TRBV4-3 to TRBJ1-2, with no clear D. Germline V CDR1 and CDR2: LGHNA, YSLEER. The CDR3 extends over 15 amino acids. V was clipped by 3 bases and J by 1 base, with 12 bases between them. CDR3 sequence reads: CASSHNGVINYGYTF. The CDR3 DNA follows: TGCGCCAGCAGCCACAACGGGGTTATTAACTATGGCTACACCTTC.

The J gene is TRBJ1-2, the V gene TRBV10-3, with D perhaps TRBD1 (5 bases). The CDR3 totals 16 residues. Trimming took 6 bases from V and 2 from J, leaving 19 bases between them. CDR1 and CDR2 from the germline V gene are ENHRY and SYGVKD. This chain's CDR3 is CAIRGLGGALNYGYTF. CDR3 sequence (DNA): TGTGCCATCAGAGGTCTGGGGGGAGCCTTAAACTATGGCTACACCTTC.

The chain recombines TRBV18 with TRBJ2-7; TRBD2 matches 10 bases. Germline CDR1 and CDR2: KGHSH and LQKENI. The CDR3 covers 16 residues. Germline trimming cut 3 bases from V and 5 bases from J; bases unmatched to any gene: 10. CDR3 DNA: TGTGCCAGCTCACCTCGGGTGGGGACTAGCGAAAACGAGCAGTACTTC. This sequence encodes CASSPRVGTSENEQYF.

This clone has a handful of counts. Here the CDR3 reads CASRSPDKGSGNTIYF. CDR3 DNA: TGTGCCAGCAGGTCCCCGGACAAAGGCTCTGGAAACACCATATATTTT. The chain couples TRBV25-1 to TRBJ1-3, with D tentatively TRBD1 (5 bases). CDR1 and CDR2 from the germline V gene are MGHDK and SYGVNS. Deletions cut 6 bases from V and 0 bases from J, with 15 bases between. This CDR3 spans 16 amino acids.

V and J are TRBV2 and TRBJ1-6, with a possible D match to TRBD1 (5 bases). The CDR3 covers 18 residues. The germline V gene encodes CDR1 SNHLY and CDR2 FYNNEI. V lost 7 bases and J lost 0, with 19 bases in between. The CDR3 sequence: CASKKDRGGSSYNSPLHF. The DNA of the CDR3 is TGTGCCAGCAAAAAGGACCGGGGGGGTAGCTCCTATAATTCACCCCTCCACTTT.

The rearrangement joins TRBV25-1 to TRBJ1-1; D perhaps matches TRBD1 (6 bases). V was trimmed by 4 bases and J by 0 bases, leaving 12 bases between them. The CDR3 is 15 amino acids. Per germline, CDR1 MGHDK and CDR2 SYGVNS. This CDR3 is CASSGGGGMNTEAFF. DNA for the CDR3: TGTGCCAGCAGTGGAGGGGGGGGTATGAACACTGAAGCTTTCTTT.

The genes are TRBV5-1 and TRBJ1-2; D is perhaps TRBD1 (5 bases). V was shortened by 2 bases and J by 3 bases, with 8 bases between the two germline ends. Germline-derived CDR1 and CDR2 are SGHRS and YFSETQ. This CDR3 contains 13 residues. CDR3 coding DNA: TGCGCCAGCAGCTTCAGGGCTGACTATGGCTACACCTTC. Amino acid sequence: CASSFRADYGYTF.

V gene TRBV5-1 combines with J gene TRBJ2-3; D not certain. From germline, CDR1 is SGHRS and CDR2 YFSETQ. Trimming shortened V by 5 bases and J by 8 bases, and 21 bases separated the two germline ends. The CDR3 has 15 residues. The CDR3 sequence: CASRGALNSFSTQYF. DNA of the CDR3: TGCGCCAGCAGAGGTGCCCTGAACAGTTTTAGTACGCAGTATTTT.

This clone was counted between two and nine times. The genes are TRBV7-6 and TRBJ1-1; no firm D call. Trimming removed 1 base at V and 3 bases at J, with 9 bases between. This CDR3 has 14 residues. The V gene's germline CDR1 is SGHVS and CDR2 FNYEAQ. The CDR3 coding sequence is TGTGCCAGCAGCTTAGGAGGGAAGGACACTGAAGCTTTCTTT. It yields the protein CASSLGGKDTEAFF.

The chain couples TRBV5-6 to TRBJ2-2; D remains ambiguous. The CDR3 extends over 17 amino acids. V was pared by 0 bases and J by 3 bases, with 15 bases between. Germline V gives CDR1 SGHDT, CDR2 YYEEEE. The CDR3 bases are TGTGCCAGCAGCTTGGAAGGAGCCACCCGTCACACCGGGGAGCTGTTTTTT. Translation gives CASSLEGATRHTGELFF.

The chain has TRBV2 and TRBJ2-7; D gene uncertain. The CDR3 runs to 14 residues. V was trimmed by 6 bases and J by 3 bases, leaving 15 bases between them. Germline-derived CDR1 and CDR2 are SNHLY and FYNNEI. CDR3 nucleotide sequence: TGTGCCAGCAGAGAACAGATTCGGAGCTACGAGCAGTACTTC. Its protein is CASREQIRSYEQYF. The variable domain in full, completed from reference TRBV2 and TRBJ2-7, reads EPEVTQTPSHQVTQMGQEVILRCVPISNHLYFYWYRQILGQKVEFLVSFYNNEISEKSEIFDDQFSVERPDGSNFTLKIRSTKLEDSAMYFCASREQIRSYEQYFGPGTRLTVT.

The V call is TRBV27, the J call TRBJ2-2; 7 bases map to TRBD1. The CDR3 sequence is 16 residues long. V shed 3 bases and J 4 bases; nucleotides not matched to a gene: 8. Germline V lookup: CDR1 MNHEY, CDR2 SMNVEV (reference sequence). Here the CDR3 DNA reads TGTGCCAGCAGTTTTACAGGGGTCCTTGCCACCGGGGAGCTGTTTTTT. This codes for CASSFTGVLATGELFF.

The chain links TRBV28 to TRBJ1-6; TRBD1 agrees at 10 bases. The germline V gene encodes CDR1 MDHEN and CDR2 SYDVKM. The CDR3 length is 16 residues. V lost 3 bases and J lost 7; bases outside the gene matches: 6. The CDR3 sequence: CASSFLGTGENSPLHF. The CDR3 coding sequence is TGTGCCAGCAGTTTTTTGGGGACAGGGGAGAATTCACCCCTCCACTTT. The whole variable domain, filled in from reference TRBV28 and TRBJ1-6, reads DVKVTQSSRYLVKRTGEKVFLECVQDMDHENMFWYRQDPGLGLRLIYFSYDVKMKEKGDIPEGYSVSREKKERFSLILESASTNQTSMYLCASSFLGTGENSPLHFGNGTRLTVT.

V and J are TRBV27 and TRBJ1-2, with 12 bases that match TRBD1. The V gene's germline CDR1 is MNHEY and CDR2 SMNVEV (reference sequence). The CDR3 length is 14 residues. V shed 6 bases and J 5 bases; nucleotides not matched to a gene: 4. The CDR3 region is CASRGDRGPYGYTF. CDR3 in DNA: TGTGCCAGCAGAGGGGACAGGGGGCCGTATGGCTACACCTTC.

This chain's CDR3 is CASSQDLETDLYGYTF. As DNA, the CDR3 is TGCGCCAGCAGCCAAGATCTTGAGACAGATCTATATGGCTACACCTTC. The genes are TRBV4-1 and TRBJ1-2; possible D gene TRBD1, 5 bases. The CDR3 has 16 amino acids. The V gene lost 0 bases and the J gene lost 5 bases, with 16 bases spanning the gap. Germline V gene lookup returns CDR1 MGHRA and CDR2 YSYEKL.

V usage is TRBV7-6 and J usage is TRBJ2-7; 7 nucleotides line up with TRBD1. Germline V lookup: CDR1 SGHVS, CDR2 FNYEAQ. The V and J ends lost 0 bases and 1 base, in that order; junction bases with no gene match: 18. The CDR3 is 20 amino acids. CDR3 DNA sequence: TGTGCCAGCAGCTTAGCAATCGAACCAGAATCGAACAGGGGATCCTACGAGCAGTACTTC. Translated: CASSLAIEPESNRGSYEQYF.

The gene calls are TRBV27 and TRBJ2-3; D ambiguous. Trimming cost V 6 bases and J 0 bases, with 10 bases left between them. Per germline, CDR1 MNHEY and CDR2 SMNVEV (reference sequence). The CDR3 is 14 residues long. The CDR3 sequence is CASREPLSTDTQYF. DNA for the CDR3: TGTGCCAGCAGGGAGCCCCTTAGCACAGATACGCAGTATTTT.